These 18 T cell receptor beta chains were all obtained from the same sample, sequenced in a study of T cells in Graves' hyperthyroidism and ophthalmopathy. TCR beta CDR3 region amplification was performed from RNA transcripts. With the HTBI primer set, the TCR CDR3 went through a first round of RT-PCR. TCRdb redid the calling of the multiplex PCR reads with MiXCR, one entry per CDR3 protein. This table has approximately 330,000 distinct CDR3 sequences, 20% to 25% appearing once. Sequenced: blood. The receptors stem from a woman in her fifties or sixties with Graves' hyperthyroidism.

Ten or more counts support this clonotype. The chain employs TRBV6-1 and TRBJ1-5; TRBD1 agrees at 8 bases. The CDR3 is 13 amino acids. The junction had 4 bases not matched to a gene; V was cut back by 7 bases and J by 5 bases. CDR1 is MNHNS and CDR2 is SASEGT in the germline V gene. This chain's CDR3 is CASTHRGDQPQHF. The CDR3 bases are TGTGCCAGCACGCACAGGGGGGATCAGCCCCAGCATTTT.

This clonotype was observed at least ten times. The rearrangement links TRBV7-9 to TRBJ1-1, with a possible D match to TRBD1 (6 bases). Germline CDR1 and CDR2: SEHNR and FQNEAQ (reference sequence). The CDR3 runs 12 residues. Deletions cut 5 bases from V and 6 bases from J, with 10 bases between. As DNA, the CDR3 is TGTGCCAGCAGCACCGGGACACCTGAAGCTTTCTTT. Protein sequence: CASSTGTPEAFF.

The table lists this clonotype with a count of one. The rearrangement links TRBV7-3 to TRBJ1-3, with D possibly matching TRBD1 (6 bases). The germline V gene has CDR1 SGHTA and CDR2 FQGTGA. The CDR3 totals 15 residues. Trimming shortened V by 2 bases and J by 0 bases, and 8 bases separated the two germline ends. CDR3 DNA sequence: TGTGCCAGCAGCTTACCGGGACACTCTGGAAACACCATATATTTT. As protein: CASSLPGHSGNTIYF. Variable domain in full (rest from reference TRBV7-3 and TRBJ1-3): GAGVSQTPSNKVTEKGKYVELRCDPISGHTALYWYRQSLGQGPEFLIYFQGTGAADDSGLPNDRFFAVRPEGSVSTLKIQRTERGDSAVYLCASSLPGHSGNTIYFGEGSWLTVV.

There are a few counts of this clonotype. In this CDR3 the conserved last residue, phenylalanine or tryptophan, is missing, so a read error is likely. CDR3 in DNA: TGCAGTGCTAGCGAAGACAGGGGGAATCAGCCCCAGCATCTT. Protein: CSASEDRGNQPQHL. The chain combines TRBV20-1 with TRBJ1-5; 9 positions match TRBD1. Germline loops: CDR1 DFQATT, CDR2 SNEGSKA (reference sequence). This CDR3 is built from 14 residues. Trimming cost V 3 bases and J 4 bases; bases outside gene matches: 4.

This chain uses TRBV7-9 with TRBJ2-3, with D maybe TRBD1 (5 bases). CDR1 SEHNR and CDR2 FQNEAQ come from the germline V gene (reference sequence). The CDR3 totals 17 residues. V lost 1 base to trimming and J lost 1 base, with 15 bases between them. This chain's CDR3 is CASSLGLGVPRTDTQYF. DNA for the CDR3: TGTGCCAGCAGCTTAGGTTTAGGGGTCCCTCGCACAGATACGCAGTATTTT.

The chain uses TRBV6-1 and TRBJ2-1; D is tentatively TRBD1 or TRBD2 (5 bases each). Germline CDR1 MNHNS, CDR2 SASEGT. V lost 6 bases and J 9 bases, leaving 27 bases between the germline ends. This CDR3 has 17 residues. The CDR3 is CASSPRPQVPGSVEQFF. CDR3 bases: TGTGCCAGCAGCCCCCGACCACAGGTTCCGGGATCGGTTGAGCAGTTCTTC.

There are many counts of this clonotype. The rearrangement uses TRBV29-1 and TRBJ2-5; D unclear. Germline V gene sequence: CDR1 SQVTM, CDR2 ANQGSEA. The CDR3 has 13 amino acids. Trimming left V 3 bases short and J 7 bases short, with 15 bases between. The CDR3 is CSVDLLPGGTQYF. CDR3 bases: TGCAGCGTTGATCTACTCCCTGGTGGGACCCAGTACTTC. Combining the CDR3 with reference TRBV29-1 and TRBJ2-5 gives the whole variable domain SAVISQKPSRDICQRGTSLTIQCQVDSQVTMMFWYRQQPGQSLTLIATANQGSEATYESGFVIDKFPISRPNLTFSTLTVSNMSPEDSSIYLCSVDLLPGGTQYFGPGTRLLVL.

The chain couples TRBV19 to TRBJ2-3, with 8 bases matching TRBD1. Germline lookup yields CDR1 LNHDA and CDR2 SQIVND (reference sequence). This CDR3 has 16 amino acids. V shed 3 bases, J shed 4 bases, and the junction held 9 bases outside the gene matches. CDR3 coding DNA: TGTGCCAGTAGTATCGGACAGGGTTCAGTCTCAGATACGCAGTATTTT. Protein sequence: CASSIGQGSVSDTQYF.

This clonotype came up once. The CDR3 region has the DNA TGTGCCAGCAGCCCTACGAGGGAGAGGGACTATGGCTACACCTTC. As protein: CASSPTRERDYGYTF. The genes are TRBV2 and TRBJ1-2; D remains unclear. CDR3 length: 15 amino acids. V was trimmed by 6 bases and J by 3 bases, leaving 17 bases between them. Germline values: CDR1 SNHLY, CDR2 FYNNEI.

The chain joins TRBV4-1 to TRBJ2-3; tentative D call: TRBD2 (6 bases). Per the germline V gene, CDR1 is MGHRA and CDR2 is YSYEKL. The V end lost 0 bases, the J end lost 5 bases, and 9 bases lay between the germline ends. This CDR3 has 14 amino acids. CDR3 DNA sequence: TGCGCCAGCAGCCAAGATTCTAGCGTAGATACGCAGTATTTT. Encoded protein: CASSQDSSVDTQYF.

This clonotype was picked up many times. The chain is built from TRBV7-9 and TRBJ2-7; tentatively, D is TRBD2 (5 bases). This CDR3 contains 13 residues. Germline V gene lookup returns CDR1 SEHNR and CDR2 FQNEAQ (reference sequence). The V end lost 7 bases, the J end lost 9 bases, and 19 bases lay between the germline ends. The CDR3 sequence is CASTPAEGSRQYF. As DNA, the CDR3 is TGTGCCAGCACCCCGGCAGAGGGCTCCAGGCAGTACTTC.

V usage is TRBV3-1 and J usage is TRBJ2-3; 13 bases line up with TRBD2. The V gene end was trimmed by 4 bases and the J gene end by 0 bases; junction bases not matched to a gene: 7. Germline V gene sequence: CDR1 LGHDT, CDR2 YNNKEL (reference sequence). The CDR3 extends over 18 amino acids. CDR3 sequence (DNA): TGTGCCAGCAGCCCGGGACTAGCGGGATCCCTTAGCACAGATACGCAGTATTTT. Protein: CASSPGLAGSLSTDTQYF.

This chain connects TRBV27 to TRBJ2-3; D remains unclear. Trimming cost V 8 bases and J 4 bases, with 13 bases left between them. Germline values: CDR1 MNHEY, CDR2 SMNVEV (reference sequence). CDR3 length equals 13 residues. The CDR3 is CASSQWHADTQYF. The CDR3 nucleotides are TGTGCCAGCTCCCAGTGGCACGCAGATACGCAGTATTTT.

There are many counts of this clonotype. The CDR3 sequence: CASSLGGGRGGKQFF. The DNA for the CDR3 is TGTGCCAGCAGCCTAGGTGGGGGGCGGGGGGGGAAGCAGTTCTTC. This chain links TRBV28 with TRBJ2-1, with TRBD2 matching 9 bases. Trimming cost V 6 bases and J 11 bases; bases outside gene matches: 14. The germline gives CDR1 MDHEN, CDR2 SYDVKM. The CDR3 sequence is 15 residues long.

This clonotype was detected many times. This sequence joins TRBV12-3 or TRBV12-4 and TRBJ2-1; D unclear. The CDR3 totals 14 residues. With 11 bases removed from V and 5 bases from J, the gap between germline ends came to 19 bases. The CDR3 loop is CASHGPTGHNEQFF. CDR3 nucleotide sequence: TGTGCCTCGCATGGTCCAACCGGGCACAATGAGCAGTTCTTC.

In its sample, this clonotype was seen many times. The chain employs TRBV7-3 and TRBJ2-3; no firm D call. In germline, CDR1 is SGHTA, CDR2 FQGTGA. The CDR3 sequence is 12 residues long. V was clipped by 5 bases and J by 6 bases, with 9 bases between them. In nucleotides, the CDR3 is TGTGCCAGCAGCCAACAAGGGGATACGCAGTATTTT. This gives the protein CASSQQGDTQYF.

This clonotype was counted at least ten times. The chain combines TRBV7-9 with TRBJ2-3, with D perhaps matching TRBD2 (5 bases). Trimming removed 5 bases from V and 3 bases from J, with 15 bases in between. The CDR3 contains 15 residues. Germline CDR1 is SEHNR and CDR2 is FQNEAQ (reference sequence). The CDR3 region is CASSPSGIETDTQYF. DNA for the CDR3: TGTGCCAGCAGCCCCTCGGGGATAGAAACAGATACGCAGTATTTT. Full variable domain (rest looked up from reference TRBV7-9 and TRBJ2-3): DTGVSQNPRHKITKRGQNVTFRCDPISEHNRLYWYRQTLGQGPEFLTYFQNEAQLEKSRLLSDRFSAERPKGSFSTLEIQRTEQGDSAMYLCASSPSGIETDTQYFGPGTRLTVL.

V usage is TRBV6-1 and J usage is TRBJ2-5, with 10 bases matching TRBD1. V lost 2 bases to trimming and J lost 5 bases; unmatched junction nucleotides: 14. This CDR3 comprises 18 residues. Looked up from germline, CDR1 is MNHNS and CDR2 is SASEGT. The CDR3 spells CASSERGERQGADETQYF. CDR3 in DNA: TGTGCCAGCAGTGAACGGGGGGAACGACAGGGGGCGGACGAGACCCAGTACTTC.